This T cell receptor (beta chain) was recovered during a study of shared clonotypes between healthy human individuals. Looking at the study overall: Three plates were used per donor for CD4 naive, three for CD4 memory, two for CD8 naive and one for CD8 memory.

The germline V gene encodes CDR1 ENHRY and CDR2 SYGVKD. CDR3 size: 16 residues. The V gene end was trimmed by 4 bases and the J gene end by 2 bases; junction bases not matched to a gene: 7. Samples underwent the assay at deep level. Sorted-subset replicate PCRs used around 220 ng DNA, around 31,000 T cell genomes. Profiling relied on immunoSEQ multiplex PCR, and the TCRdb table lists in-frame clones only, not all of them. In the table there are about 680,000 clones, 92% of which are singletons. Naive CD8 cells lacked CD45RO and underwent positive selection for CCR7, leaving out terminally differentiated effector memory CD45RA+ cells. Turning to this clone: Its antigen is not known.

The study, taken as a whole, reports: There were few donors, and this limited the genetic and exposure-history diversity represented.

This receptor was obtained from a young man in good health. The sample consisted of naive CD8+ T cells sorted from blood. V and J are TRBV10-3 and TRBJ2-7; 11 bases match TRBD2. The CDR3 here is CAISVTSGSVAYEQYF. The CDR3 bases are TGTGCCATCAGTGTCACTAGCGGGAGTGTAGCCTACGAGCAGTACTTC.